This T cell receptor (beta chain) emerged from a study of blood T cell repertoires in COVID-19 (TCRdb year 2020). Regarding the study in general: Samples covering the acute and convalescent phases of COVID-19 were provided by collaborators in the United States, Italy and Spain. The material from the prospective study consisted of cDNA or gDNA derived from T cells, B-cell-depleted T cells, or PBMCs. Deeply sampled blood TCRbeta repertoires from subjects exposed to, actively infected with, or recovered from COVID-19 were included in the dataset. The repertoires were released in a freely available public database meant as a resource for research on the immune response to SARS-CoV-2. Samples came from the ongoing ImmuneRACE study (first 160 participants) plus 1,254 subjects from 6 global collaborators. A de-identified subject ID, COVID-19 status, age in years and sex were almost always included in the sample metadata. Where available, HLA class I and class II types were taken from metadata supplied by the sample provider and were not determined by assay-based typing. Study-level results and caveats: How much clinical and demographic metadata was included differed by source and by participant, and the metadata was provided uncurated.

On this clone itself: The antigen this receptor binds is unknown. Per-base qualities were not stored, and no clone one base away is much larger.

Collaborating institutions collected whole blood in K2EDTA tubes following their own protocols. For TCRbeta analysis, collaborator samples were shipped as frozen whole blood, as isolated PBMCs, or as DNA extracted from either sample type. The CDR3 spans 16 residues, from the cysteine through the phenylalanine. Only the CDR3 part of the read is kept: 48 bases, read in frame from the first base. TCRbeta CDR3 regions were amplified from genomic DNA by means of the immunoSEQ Assay, a bias-controlled multiplex PCR. As for the authors' bioinformatics: Within the assay, amplification of reference gene primers was used to estimate how many nucleated cells each sample contained. To quantify the absolute abundance of each unique TCRbeta CDR3 rearrangement, sequence reads were collapsed and filtered. For each sample, productive Simpson clonality was calculated as the square root of Simpson's diversity index across productive rearrangements. TCRdb mirrors the immuneACCESS table, restricted to in-frame sequences. Some clones are absent from its copies; in checked studies, under half trace to an unresolved V gene, and the reason for the others is unknown. The DNA was the basis for D and trimming; V, J and clone size are from that table. Present in this sample are around 150,000 clones, 75% to 85% of which were seen just once. The ten largest account for around 4% of the sample.

The specimen was peripheral blood. The origin of this receptor is a man aged 60 to 75 with acute or convalescent COVID-19. The receptor chain draws on TRBV12-2 and TRBJ2-1; the D call TRBD1 from the table was never checked on the DNA. TRBV12-2 corresponds to a pseudogene. The DNA sequence reads TGTGCAAGTCGCCGCCGATTGACAGGGAAAGAGAATGAGCAGTTCTTC. The encoded protein is CASRRRLTGKENEQFF.